This T cell receptor (beta chain) was recorded in a study of cytomegalovirus exposure and HLA in healthy donors. Study context: Assignment to the Caucasian-associated ancestry cluster applied to over 70% of the 300 to 500 genotyped donors.

V lost 6 bases to trimming and J lost 0 bases; unmatched junction nucleotides: 6. The CDR3 is 15 residues long. Germline V CDR1 and CDR2: SNHLY, FYNNEI. In this sample, this clone turned up a few times. Its specificity is not known. The PCR contained 60 Vbeta and 13 Jbeta primers. This table comes from immunoSEQ multiplex PCR, and its TCRdb copy is limited to in-frame clones, with some not included. The sample has about 270,000 clones, under 80% seen once. General study points: As a later analysis revealed, most CMV-associated TCR beta chains appeared HLA-restricted. Several top significant clusters appeared, in a later analysis, to be linked to common viral pathogens. A later analysis associated 15,000 to 20,000 TCR beta sequences with HLA alleles at a 0.05 false discovery rate.

The sequenced sample was PBMCs. This receptor was identified in a female donor in good health and CMV-seronegative. The chain carries TRBV2 and TRBJ1-2; 8 nucleotides align to TRBD1. DNA for the CDR3: TGTGCCAGCAGAATCCGACAGGGGACTAACTATGGCTACACCTTC. Encoded protein: CASRIRQGTNYGYTF.